Shown below are 6 T cell receptor beta chains from a single sample sequenced in a study of a mutant IDH1 vaccine in newly diagnosed glioma. Produced via immunoSEQ multiplex PCR; TCRdb's table is partial and in-frame only. The sample carries over 45,000 clones, over 80% recorded once. Sample time point: week 35, safety follow-up. Topical imiquimod accompanied each vaccine dose, which consisted of 300 ug of mutant IDH1 20-mer peptide. What these receptors recognize is not known. The sequences come from PBMCs, collected from a glioma patient whose treatment included an IDH1 peptide vaccine. The receptors were sampled from a man aged 45-60 years with glioma.

The rearrangement joins TRBV5-4 to TRBJ2-1; D perhaps matches TRBD1 (6 bases). Germline V gene data show CDR1 as SGHNT and CDR2 as YYREEE (reference sequence). This CDR3 is 11 amino acids long. With 10 bases removed from V and 7 bases from J, the gap between germline ends came to 12 bases. CDR3 DNA sequence: TGTGCCGGCCAGGGGTTTAATGAGCAGTTCTTC. It yields the protein CAGQGFNEQFF.

The chain joins TRBV30 to TRBJ2-2, with D unclear. The CDR3 loop spans 11 amino acids. Germline V gene sequence: CDR1 GTSNPN, CDR2 SVGIG (reference sequence). Deletions cut 0 bases from V and 7 bases from J, with 3 bases between. CDR3 nucleotide sequence: TGTGCCTGGAGTGTTCTCGGGGAGCTGTTTTTT. It translates to CAWSVLGELFF.

The chain recombines TRBV25-1 with TRBJ1-5; a possible D gene is TRBD1 (6 bases). Trimming shortened V by 6 bases and J by 6 bases, and 18 bases separated the two germline ends. Per germline, CDR1 MGHDK and CDR2 SYGVNS. This CDR3 contains 15 residues. The CDR3 reads CASRTQDSVAQPQHF. The DNA for the CDR3 is TGTGCCAGCAGGACCCAGGACAGTGTGGCTCAGCCCCAGCATTTT.

J is TRBJ1-1 and V is TRBV27; the D is unclear. V was pared by 3 bases and J by 1 base, with 9 bases between. This CDR3 is 14 amino acids long. Germline-derived CDR1 and CDR2 are MNHEY and SMNVEV (reference sequence). CDR3 DNA: TGTGCCAGCAGTTTTTCAATGGAGAACACTGAAGCTTTCTTT. Amino acids: CASSFSMENTEAFF.

The chain joins TRBV29-1 to TRBJ2-2; a weak D match, TRBD2 (7 bases). Trimming took 4 bases from V and 3 from J, leaving 12 bases between them. The CDR3 is 14 residues long. Germline CDR1 and CDR2: SQVTM and ANQGSEA. In DNA form, the CDR3 reads TGCAGCGTTGTGGGGGGGCTGGACACCGGGGAGCTGTTTTTT. Encoded protein: CSVVGGLDTGELFF.

The chain links TRBV28 to TRBJ1-4, with TRBD1 matching over 7 bases. Germline loops: CDR1 MDHEN, CDR2 SYDVKM. The CDR3 is 18 residues long. V lost 5 bases to trimming and J lost 5 bases; unmatched junction nucleotides: 17. DNA of the CDR3: TGTGCCAGCAGTGCCACCTTATCCCGCGGGACAGAAAATGAAAAACTGTTTTTT. The encoded protein is CASSATLSRGTENEKLFF.